Described below is a single T cell receptor beta chain sequence and its context. The antigen is unknown. The germline V gene has CDR1 MNHNS and CDR2 SASEGT. The CDR3 has 16 residues. The J segment lost 4 bases and the V segment lost 3 bases, leaving 3 bases of the junction unmatched. The sample originates from a study of post-analysis software for immune sequencing data. Study results and limitations: When patients were compared with controls, four or five TRBV segments were more frequent, TRBV5-6, TRBV5-1 and TRBV20-1 among them. By F measure, samples from a shared preparation batch strongly co-clustered. Controls showed significantly higher normalized Chao1 diversity than did multiple sclerosis patients.

Included in the TCR beta cDNA libraries were unique molecular identifiers. From the PCR reads, TCRdb called clonotypes with MiXCR, one entry per CDR3 protein. The sample shows about 560,000 distinct CDR3 sequences, roughly 45% of them seen only once. Sequencing used blood. This receptor was obtained from a girl between 5 and 17 years old with multiple sclerosis. The chain has TRBV6-1 and TRBJ2-1; TRBD2 agrees at 13 bases. The CDR3 DNA is TGTGCCAGCAGTGAGCCGGGACTAGCGGGATACAATGAGCAGTTCTTC. Its translation: CASSEPGLAGYNEQFF.